This TCR beta chain was documented in a study of blood T cell repertoires in COVID-19. Repertoires were generated with immunoSEQ multiplex PCR, while TCRdb's copy carries only in-frame clones and drops some. The top ten clones hold 16% of a sample with tens of thousands of clones, 90% of them seen once. V was shortened by 3 bases and J by 3 bases, with 11 bases between the two germline ends. Germline CDR1 reads SQVTM; CDR2 reads ANQGSEA. This CDR3 contains 13 residues. The sequenced sample consisted of peripheral blood. The chain joins TRBV29-1 to TRBJ1-2; TRBD1 might be the D (5 bases). This sequence was found in an elderly woman with active or convalescent COVID-19. CDR3 sequence: CSVDSGTDYGYTF. The DNA of the CDR3 is TGCAGCGTTGATAGCGGGACGGACTATGGCTACACCTTC.